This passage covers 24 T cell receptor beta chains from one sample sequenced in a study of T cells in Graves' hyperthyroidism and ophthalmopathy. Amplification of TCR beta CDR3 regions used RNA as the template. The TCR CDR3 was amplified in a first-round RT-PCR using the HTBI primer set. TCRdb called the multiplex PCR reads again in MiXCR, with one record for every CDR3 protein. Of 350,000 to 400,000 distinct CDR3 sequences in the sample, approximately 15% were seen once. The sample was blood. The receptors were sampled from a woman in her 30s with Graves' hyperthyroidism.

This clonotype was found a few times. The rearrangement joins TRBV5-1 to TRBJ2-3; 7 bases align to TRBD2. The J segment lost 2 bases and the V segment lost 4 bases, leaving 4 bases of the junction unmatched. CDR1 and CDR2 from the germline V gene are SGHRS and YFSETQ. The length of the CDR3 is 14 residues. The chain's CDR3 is CASSPGLVTDTQYF. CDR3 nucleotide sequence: TGCGCCAGCAGCCCAGGACTAGTCACAGATACGCAGTATTTT.

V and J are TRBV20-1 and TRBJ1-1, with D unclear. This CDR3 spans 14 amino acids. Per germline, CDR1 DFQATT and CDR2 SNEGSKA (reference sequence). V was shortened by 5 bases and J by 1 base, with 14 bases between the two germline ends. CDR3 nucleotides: TGCAGTGCTCCCGCGGCTCGGAGGAACACTGAAGCTTTCTTT. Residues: CSAPAARRNTEAFF.

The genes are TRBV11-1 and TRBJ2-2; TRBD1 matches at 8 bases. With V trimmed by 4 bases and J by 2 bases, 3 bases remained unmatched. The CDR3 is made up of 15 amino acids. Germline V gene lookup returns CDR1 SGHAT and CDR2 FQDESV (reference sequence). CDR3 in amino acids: CASSWDRSNTGELFF. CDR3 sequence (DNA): TGTGCCAGCAGCTGGGACAGGAGTAACACCGGGGAGCTGTTTTTT.

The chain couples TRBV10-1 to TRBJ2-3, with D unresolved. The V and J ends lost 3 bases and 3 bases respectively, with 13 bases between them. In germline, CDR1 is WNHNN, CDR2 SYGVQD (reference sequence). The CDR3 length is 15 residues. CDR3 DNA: TGCGCCAGCAGTGATCCGGGTTCAGCAACAGATACGCAGTATTTT. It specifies CASSDPGSATDTQYF.

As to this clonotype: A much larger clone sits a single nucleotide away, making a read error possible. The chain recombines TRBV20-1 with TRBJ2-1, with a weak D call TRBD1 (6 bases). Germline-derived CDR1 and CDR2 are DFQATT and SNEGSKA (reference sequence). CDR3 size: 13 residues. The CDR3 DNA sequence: TGCAGCCCCAGGGGTCCCACCTACAATGAGCAGTTCTTC. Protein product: CSPRGPTYNEQFF.

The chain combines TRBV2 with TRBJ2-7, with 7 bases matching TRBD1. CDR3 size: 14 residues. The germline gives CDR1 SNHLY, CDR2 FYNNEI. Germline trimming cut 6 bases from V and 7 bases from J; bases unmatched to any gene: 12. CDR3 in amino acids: CASSPDRESWEQYF. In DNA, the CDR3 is TGTGCCAGCAGCCCTGACAGGGAAAGTTGGGAGCAGTACTTC.

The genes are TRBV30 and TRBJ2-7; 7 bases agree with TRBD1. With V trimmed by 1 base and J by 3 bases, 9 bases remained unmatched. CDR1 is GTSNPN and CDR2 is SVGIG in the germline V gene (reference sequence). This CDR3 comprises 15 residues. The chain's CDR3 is CAWSGPGQNYYEQYF. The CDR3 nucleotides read TGTGCCTGGAGTGGTCCGGGACAGAACTACTACGAGCAGTACTTC.

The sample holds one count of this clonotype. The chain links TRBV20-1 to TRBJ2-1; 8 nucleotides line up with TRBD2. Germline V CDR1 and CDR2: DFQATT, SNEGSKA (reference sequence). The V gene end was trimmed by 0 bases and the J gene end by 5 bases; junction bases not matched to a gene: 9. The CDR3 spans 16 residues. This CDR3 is CSARDLLSGNDNEQFF. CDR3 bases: TGCAGTGCTAGAGATCTCCTTAGCGGGAACGACAATGAGCAGTTCTTC.

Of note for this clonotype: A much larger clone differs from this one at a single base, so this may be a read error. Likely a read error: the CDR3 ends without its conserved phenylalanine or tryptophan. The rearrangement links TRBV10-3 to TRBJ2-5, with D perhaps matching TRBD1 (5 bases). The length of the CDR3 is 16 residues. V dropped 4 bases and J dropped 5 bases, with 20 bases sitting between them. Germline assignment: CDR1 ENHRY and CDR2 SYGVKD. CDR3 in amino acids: CAISGNTTAPGETQYL. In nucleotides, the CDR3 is TGTGCCATCAGTGGAAATACGACAGCGCCCGGGGAGACCCAGTACCTC.

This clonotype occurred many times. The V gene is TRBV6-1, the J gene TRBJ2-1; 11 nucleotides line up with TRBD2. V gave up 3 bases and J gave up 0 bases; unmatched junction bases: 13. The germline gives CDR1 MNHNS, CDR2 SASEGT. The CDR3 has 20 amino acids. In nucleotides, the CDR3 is TGTGCCAGCAGTGAGCGAACTAGCGGGAGTGCCCCGAGCTCCTACAATGAGCAGTTCTTC. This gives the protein CASSERTSGSAPSSYNEQFF.

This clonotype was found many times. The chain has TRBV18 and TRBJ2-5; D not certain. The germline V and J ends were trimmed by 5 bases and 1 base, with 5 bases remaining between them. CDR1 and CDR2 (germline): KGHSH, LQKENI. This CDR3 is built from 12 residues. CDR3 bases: TGTGCCAGCTCAGCCTCCCAAGAGACCCAGTACTTC. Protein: CASSASQETQYF.

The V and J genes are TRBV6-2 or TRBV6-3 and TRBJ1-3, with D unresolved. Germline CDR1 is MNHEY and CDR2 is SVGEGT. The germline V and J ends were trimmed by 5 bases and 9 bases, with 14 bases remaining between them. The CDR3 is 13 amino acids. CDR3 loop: CASSPVVVGTIYF. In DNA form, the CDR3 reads TGTGCCAGCAGTCCAGTCGTGGTGGGCACCATATATTTT.

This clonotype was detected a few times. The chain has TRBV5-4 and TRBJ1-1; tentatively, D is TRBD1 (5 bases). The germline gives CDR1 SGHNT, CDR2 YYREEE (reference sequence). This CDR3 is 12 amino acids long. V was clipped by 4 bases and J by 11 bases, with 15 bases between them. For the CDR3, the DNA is TGTGCCAGCAGCCAGGGAGTCGGTGGCGCTTTCTTT. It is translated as CASSQGVGGAFF.

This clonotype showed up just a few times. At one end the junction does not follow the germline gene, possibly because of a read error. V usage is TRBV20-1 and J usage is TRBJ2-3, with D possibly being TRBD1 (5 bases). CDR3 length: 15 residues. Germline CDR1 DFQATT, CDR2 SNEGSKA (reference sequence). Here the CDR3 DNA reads TGCAGTGCTATTCCGACAGTGGAGAGCACGGATACGCAGTATTTT. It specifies CSAIPTVESTDTQYF.

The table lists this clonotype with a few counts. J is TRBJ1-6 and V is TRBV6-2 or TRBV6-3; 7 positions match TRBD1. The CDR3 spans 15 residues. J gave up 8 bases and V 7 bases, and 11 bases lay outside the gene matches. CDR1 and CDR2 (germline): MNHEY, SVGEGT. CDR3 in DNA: TGTGCCAGCACCCCGACAGGGAGAATGCATTCACCCCTCCACTTT. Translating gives CASTPTGRMHSPLHF.

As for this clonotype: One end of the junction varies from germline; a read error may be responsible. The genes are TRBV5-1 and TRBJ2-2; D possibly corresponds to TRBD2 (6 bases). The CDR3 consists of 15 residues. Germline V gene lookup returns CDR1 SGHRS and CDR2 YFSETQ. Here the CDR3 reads CASSPNNAGTGKLFF. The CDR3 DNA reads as TGCGCCAGCAGCCCCAATAACGCGGGGACCGGGAAGCTGTTTTTT.

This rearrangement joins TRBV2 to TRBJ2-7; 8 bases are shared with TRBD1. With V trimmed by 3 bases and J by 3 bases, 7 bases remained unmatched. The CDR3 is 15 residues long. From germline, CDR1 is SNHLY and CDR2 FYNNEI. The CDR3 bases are TGTGCCAGCAGTGAGAGGACAGGGAAAATCTACGAGCAGTACTTC. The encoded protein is CASSERTGKIYEQYF.

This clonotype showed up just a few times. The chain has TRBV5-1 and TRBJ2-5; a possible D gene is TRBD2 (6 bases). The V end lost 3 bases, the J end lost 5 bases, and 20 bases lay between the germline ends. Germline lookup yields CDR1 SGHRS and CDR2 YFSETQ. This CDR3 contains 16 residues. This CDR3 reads CASSSAQRLGGETQYF. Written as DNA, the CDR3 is TGCGCCAGCAGCTCGGCGCAGCGACTAGGAGGGGAGACCCAGTACTTC.

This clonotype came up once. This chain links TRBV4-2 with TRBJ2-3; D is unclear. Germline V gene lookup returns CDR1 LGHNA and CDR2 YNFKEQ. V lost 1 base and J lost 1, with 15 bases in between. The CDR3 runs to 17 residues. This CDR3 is CASSQGTFNLGTDTQYF. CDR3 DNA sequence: TGTGCCAGCAGCCAAGGAACATTTAACCTGGGCACAGATACGCAGTATTTT.

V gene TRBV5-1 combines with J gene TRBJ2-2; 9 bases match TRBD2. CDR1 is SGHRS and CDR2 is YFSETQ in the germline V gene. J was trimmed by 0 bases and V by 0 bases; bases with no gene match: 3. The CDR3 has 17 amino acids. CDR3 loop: CASSLEASGANTGELFF. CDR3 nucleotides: TGCGCCAGCAGCTTGGAGGCTAGCGGGGCGAACACCGGGGAGCTGTTTTTT.

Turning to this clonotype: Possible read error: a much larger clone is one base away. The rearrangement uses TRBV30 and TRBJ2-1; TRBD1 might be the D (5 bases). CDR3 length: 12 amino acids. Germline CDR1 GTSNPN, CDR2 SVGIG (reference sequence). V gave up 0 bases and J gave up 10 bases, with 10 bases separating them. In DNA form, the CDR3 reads TGTGCCTGGAGTGTGGGGCCTTACGAGCAGTTCTTC. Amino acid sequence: CAWSVGPYEQFF.

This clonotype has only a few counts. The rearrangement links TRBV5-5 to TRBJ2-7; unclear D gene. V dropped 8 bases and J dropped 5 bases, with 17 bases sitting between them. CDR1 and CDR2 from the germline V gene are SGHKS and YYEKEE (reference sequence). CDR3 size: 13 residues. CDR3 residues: CASIRPNSDEQYF. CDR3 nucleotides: TGTGCCAGTATACGACCCAATTCGGACGAGCAGTACTTC.

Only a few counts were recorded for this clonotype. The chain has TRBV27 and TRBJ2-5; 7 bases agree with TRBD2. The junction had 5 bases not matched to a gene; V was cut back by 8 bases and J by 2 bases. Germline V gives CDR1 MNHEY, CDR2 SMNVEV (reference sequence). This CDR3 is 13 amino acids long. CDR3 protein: CASGRGLQETQYF. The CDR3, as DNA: TGTGCCAGCGGGAGGGGCCTACAAGAGACCCAGTACTTC.

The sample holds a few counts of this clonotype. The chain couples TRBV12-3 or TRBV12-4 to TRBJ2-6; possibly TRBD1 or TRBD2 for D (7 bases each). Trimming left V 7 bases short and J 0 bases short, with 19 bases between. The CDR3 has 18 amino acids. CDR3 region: CASTQTGRGPSGANVLTF. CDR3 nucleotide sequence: TGTGCCAGCACCCAGACAGGGAGGGGACCCTCTGGGGCCAACGTCCTGACTTTC.